One and the same sample provided the 7 T cell receptor beta chains below, sequenced in a study of shared clonotypes between healthy human individuals. Only in-frame clones appear in the TCRdb table, and some are missing; sequencing was by immunoSEQ multiplex PCR. Of some 900,000 clones in the sample, 60% to 85% are singletons; the top ten hold approximately 1.5%. Material for sequencing was memory CD4+ T cells sorted from blood. Subset indicated: CD45RA-negative fraction. The receptors derive from a man aged 18 to 29 in good health.

This clone was detected once. This chain uses TRBV21-1 with TRBJ2-5; the DNA was not used to check the table's D call, TRBD1. TRBV21-1 is a known pseudogene. The CDR3 extends over 15 amino acids. Written as DNA, the CDR3 is TGTGCCAGCAGCAGGAGGGACAGGGTTGGGGAGACCCAGTACTTC. Translation: CASSRRDRVGETQYF.

CDR3: CASSPGAVNSGNTIYF. CDR3 coding DNA: TGTGCCAGCAGCCCTGGAGCCGTAAACTCTGGAAACACCATATATTTT. The chain is built from TRBV5-4 and TRBJ1-3; D not resolved. This CDR3 has 16 residues. Germline V gene sequence: CDR1 SGHNT, CDR2 YYREEE (reference sequence). V lost 4 bases, J lost 0 bases, and 14 bases lay in between.

In this sample, this clone turned up a few times. This rearrangement joins TRBV6-5 to TRBJ1-2; D ambiguous. Germline lookup yields CDR1 MNHEY and CDR2 SVGAGI. The CDR3 consists of 13 residues. V lost 7 bases to trimming and J lost 6 bases, with 15 bases between them. CDR3 amino acids: CASTPRGRDGYTF. CDR3 bases: TGTGCCAGCACCCCACGGGGAAGGGATGGCTACACCTTC.

The J gene is TRBJ2-1, the V gene TRBV28; 12 bases agree with TRBD2. CDR3 length: 15 amino acids. The trim removed 7 bases at V and 5 bases at J, leaving 6 bases unmatched. Per the germline V gene, CDR1 is MDHEN and CDR2 is SYDVKM. The DNA of the CDR3 is TGTGCCAGCATTCTAGCGGGGGGGCCCGACAATGAGCAGTTCTTC. It yields the protein CASILAGGPDNEQFF.

As regards this clone: This sample includes further DNA sequences coding for the same CDR3. The gene calls are TRBV6-5 and TRBJ1-1; tentatively, D is TRBD1 (5 bases). This CDR3 is 12 amino acids long. The V end lost 4 bases, the J end lost 6 bases, and 9 bases lay between the germline ends. Germline V gene lookup returns CDR1 MNHEY and CDR2 SVGAGI. The CDR3 sequence: CASSSPGAEAFF. The CDR3 nucleotides read TGTGCCAGCAGTTCCCCGGGGGCTGAAGCTTTCTTT.

This chain links TRBV6-1 with TRBJ1-2, with 7 positions matching TRBD1. Germline CDR1 reads MNHNS; CDR2 reads SASEGT. The CDR3 length is 13 residues. V dropped 6 bases and J dropped 5; count of bases not matched to a gene: 6. As DNA, the CDR3 is TGTGCCAGCAGCCCGGGACAGCAGTATGGCTACACCTTC. Translation: CASSPGQQYGYTF.

On this clone: Other DNA sequences from this sample encode an identical CDR3 as well. This chain joins TRBV7-2 and TRBJ1-3; D not resolved. The CDR3 is made up of 14 amino acids. V was shortened by 3 bases and J by 0 bases, with 6 bases between the two germline ends. CDR1 is SGHTA, CDR2 FQGNSA, per germline. The CDR3 sequence is CASSLQSSGNTIYF. The CDR3 DNA sequence: TGTGCCAGCAGCTTGCAGTCCTCTGGAAACACCATATATTTT. The full variable domain, in which reference TRBV7-2 and TRBJ1-3 provide the parts outside the CDR3, is GAGVSQSPSNKVTEKGKDVELRCDPISGHTALYWYRQSLGQGLEFLIYFQGNSAPDKSGLPSDRFSAERTGGSVSTLTIQRTQQEDSAVYLCASSLQSSGNTIYFGEGSWLTVV.